These 22 T cell receptor beta chains were all obtained from the same sample, sequenced in a study of radiotherapy plus CTLA-4 blockade in lung cancer. Profiling relied on immunoSEQ multiplex PCR, and the TCRdb table lists in-frame clones only, not all of them. The sample includes 64,000 or so clones, under 75% seen only once; the top ten take approximately 8.3%. The material sequenced was peripheral blood, taken from a patient treated with radiotherapy plus ipilimumab. The source of these receptors is a human donor with non-small cell lung cancer whose response to radiotherapy plus ipilimumab could not be evaluated.

Concerning this clone: Other DNA sequences in the sample encode the same CDR3. The chain combines TRBV30 with TRBJ1-1; a possible D gene is TRBD1 (5 bases). The CDR3 is made up of 14 amino acids. V lost 0 bases to trimming and J lost 7 bases, with 15 bases between them. Germline CDR1 is GTSNPN and CDR2 is SVGIG (reference sequence). The CDR3: CAWSVPGGVGEAFF. Here the CDR3 DNA reads TGTGCCTGGAGTGTACCCGGGGGGGTTGGTGAAGCTTTCTTT.

This rearrangement joins TRBV5-6 to TRBJ1-4; TRBD1 is a possible D gene (5 bases). Germline lookup yields CDR1 SGHDT and CDR2 YYEEEE. Deletions cut 1 base from V and 3 bases from J, with 13 bases between. This CDR3 has 16 amino acids. CDR3 loop: CASSLWGGNSNEKLFF. The DNA of the CDR3 is TGTGCCAGCAGCTTGTGGGGGGGGAATTCTAATGAAAAACTGTTTTTT.

The V and J genes are TRBV19 and TRBJ1-2, with a tentative D call TRBD1 (5 bases). The germline gives CDR1 LNHDA, CDR2 SQIVND (reference sequence). There are 13 residues in the CDR3. The V gene lost 3 bases and the J gene lost 7 bases, with 12 bases spanning the gap. The CDR3 DNA reads as TGTGCCAGTAGTATCGTGGAGGGGAGTGGCTACACCTTC. As protein: CASSIVEGSGYTF.

The rearrangement joins TRBV5-4 to TRBJ2-7; 7 nucleotides align to TRBD1. Germline-derived CDR1 and CDR2 are SGHNT and YYREEE (reference sequence). The CDR3 contains 13 residues. The trim removed 4 bases at V and 3 bases at J, leaving 4 bases unmatched. Here the CDR3 reads CASSKGQSYEQYF. The DNA for the CDR3 is TGTGCCAGCAGCAAGGGACAGAGCTACGAGCAGTACTTC.

This chain joins TRBV6-1 and TRBJ1-1; D remains ambiguous. Germline-derived CDR1 and CDR2 are MNHNS and SASEGT. V gave up 5 bases and J gave up 2 bases, with 12 bases separating them. The CDR3 contains 14 residues. CDR3 in amino acids: CASSSWRSNTEAFF. CDR3 nucleotide sequence: TGTGCCAGCAGTAGCTGGAGGTCCAACACTGAAGCTTTCTTT.

The chain uses TRBV4-1 and TRBJ2-7, with TRBD1 as a possible D gene (6 bases). V was shortened by 3 bases and J by 1 base, with 13 bases between the two germline ends. Germline-derived CDR1 and CDR2 are MGHRA and YSYEKL. This CDR3 is built from 15 residues. This CDR3 is CASSHGWQGSYEQYF. In DNA form, the CDR3 reads TGCGCCAGCAGCCACGGCTGGCAGGGGTCCTACGAGCAGTACTTC.

This chain links TRBV2 with TRBJ2-3; perhaps TRBD2 as D (5 bases). The germline V gene has CDR1 SNHLY and CDR2 FYNNEI. Trimming left V 0 bases short and J 1 base short, with 20 bases between. The CDR3 is 19 residues long. The CDR3 bases are TGTGCCAGCAGTGAAGCTCCCACGGCTCGGGGAGAGGGCACAGATACGCAGTATTTT. Its protein product is CASSEAPTARGEGTDTQYF.

The chain has TRBV28 and TRBJ2-5; 11 nucleotides match TRBD1. The germline V gene encodes CDR1 MDHEN and CDR2 SYDVKM. There are 16 residues in the CDR3. The trim removed 6 bases at V and 11 bases at J, leaving 17 bases unmatched. The CDR3 coding sequence is TGTGCCAGCAGCTCCTGGTCGGGACAGGGGGAATTTGAGCAGTACTTC. It codes for CASSSWSGQGEFEQYF.

The table lists this clone with a few counts. V gene TRBV5-1 combines with J gene TRBJ2-3; TRBD2 agrees at 7 bases. This CDR3 is built from 15 residues. In germline, CDR1 is SGHRS, CDR2 YFSETQ. V gave up 1 base and J gave up 3 bases; unmatched junction bases: 5. The CDR3 region is CASSLRSGATDTQYF. CDR3 coding DNA: TGCGCCAGCAGCTTGAGGAGCGGGGCGACAGATACGCAGTATTTT.

V and J are TRBV28 and TRBJ1-1; TRBD1 agrees at 7 bases. Trimming removed 2 bases from V and 4 bases from J; junction bases left unmatched: 13. The CDR3 totals 17 residues. Germline-derived CDR1 and CDR2 are MDHEN and SYDVKM. The CDR3 region is CASSLIQGIGQGTEAFF. CDR3 coding DNA: TGTGCCAGCAGTTTAATACAGGGGATCGGTCAGGGCACTGAAGCTTTCTTT.

The chain recombines TRBV2 with TRBJ2-7, with 8 bases aligning to TRBD2. CDR1 is SNHLY and CDR2 is FYNNEI in the germline V gene. The length of the CDR3 is 13 residues. V gave up 7 bases and J gave up 6 bases; unmatched junction bases: 8. CDR3 nucleotides: TGTGCCAGCACCGGGACTAGTTCTGGCGAGCAGTACTTC. This encodes CASTGTSSGEQYF.

This rearrangement joins TRBV4-1 to TRBJ1-4; D gene uncertain. V was cut by 7 bases and J by 4 bases, with 16 bases left in between. This CDR3 is built from 15 residues. Germline assignment: CDR1 MGHRA and CDR2 YSYEKL. The DNA for the CDR3 is TGCGCCAGCACCAACATCGGACTTTTTAATGAAAAACTGTTTTTT. This translates into CASTNIGLFNEKLFF.

The CDR3 here is CASSQPPVGLAGEETQYF. The CDR3 DNA follows: TGCGCCAGCAGCCAGCCCCCGGTGGGACTAGCAGGCGAAGAGACCCAGTACTTC. The J gene is TRBJ2-5, the V gene TRBV4-1, with 9 bases matching TRBD2. The ends lost 3 bases at V and 3 bases at J; junction bases unmatched: 14. Germline V CDR1 and CDR2: MGHRA, YSYEKL. The CDR3 consists of 18 residues.

The chain links TRBV4-2 to TRBJ2-3, with 12 bases that match TRBD2. V lost 1 base to trimming and J lost 3 bases; unmatched junction nucleotides: 2. This CDR3 is built from 16 residues. Germline V CDR1 and CDR2: LGHNA, YNFKEQ. The CDR3 reads CASSQVTSGGTDTQYF. The CDR3 DNA sequence: TGTGCCAGCAGCCAAGTGACTAGCGGGGGAACAGATACGCAGTATTTT.

The chain couples TRBV5-4 to TRBJ2-3, with 9 bases identical to TRBD2. The CDR3 is made up of 15 amino acids. Looked up from germline, CDR1 is SGHNT and CDR2 is YYREEE (reference sequence). The V segment lost 3 bases and the J segment 0 bases; nucleotides outside the gene matches: 2. CDR3 residues: CASSSGLASTDTQYF. In DNA, the CDR3 is TGTGCCAGCAGCTCGGGACTAGCTAGCACAGATACGCAGTATTTT.

By share of the sample, this clone is medium-sized (0.01 to 0.1%). The J gene is TRBJ2-2, the V gene TRBV7-9; D uncertain. This CDR3 contains 14 residues. Germline loops: CDR1 SEHNR, CDR2 FQNEAQ (reference sequence). Deletions cut 5 bases from V and 2 bases from J, with 9 bases between. CDR3 nucleotide sequence: TGTGCCAGCAGCCCCACACCCAACACCGGGGAGCTGTTTTTT. It specifies CASSPTPNTGELFF.

In this sample, this clone turned up a few times. The gene calls are TRBV7-2 and TRBJ2-7; 9 positions match TRBD1. Germline-derived CDR1 and CDR2 are SGHTA and FQGNSA. The CDR3 runs 16 residues. Trimming at V came to 0 bases and at J to 2 bases, leaving 5 bases not matched to a gene. In DNA, the CDR3 is TGTGCCAGCAGCTTAGCGGGACAGGGAGGGGCCTACGAGCAGTACTTC. The encoded protein is CASSLAGQGGAYEQYF.

This clone was counted a single time. The chain combines TRBV6-1 with TRBJ2-1, with a possible D match to TRBD1 (6 bases). This CDR3 has 15 amino acids. The V gene lost 5 bases and the J gene lost 4 bases, with 15 bases spanning the gap. Germline values: CDR1 MNHNS, CDR2 SASEGT. CDR3 amino acids: CASSTGSGIYNEQFF. The CDR3 nucleotides read TGTGCCAGCAGTACAGGGTCGGGAATTTACAATGAGCAGTTCTTC.

The J gene is TRBJ2-3, the V gene TRBV4-1; no reliable D call. CDR3 length: 12 amino acids. The V end lost 8 bases, the J end lost 5 bases, and 11 bases lay between the germline ends. From germline, CDR1 is MGHRA and CDR2 YSYEKL. The CDR3: CASSRWRDTQYF. In DNA, the CDR3 is TGCGCCAGCTCTAGATGGAGAGATACGCAGTATTTT.

This clone was recorded once. This chain links TRBV7-3 with TRBJ2-3, with 7 bases lining up with TRBD2. The CDR3 extends over 18 amino acids. The junction had 19 bases not matched to a gene; V was cut back by 5 bases and J by 5 bases. Germline V gene sequence: CDR1 SGHTA, CDR2 FQGTGA. The CDR3 DNA follows: TGTGCCAGCAGCCCTCACCCCTTAGCGGGCTCCACCCTAGATACGCAGTATTTT. Residues: CASSPHPLAGSTLDTQYF.

This clone has a single count. The rearrangement joins TRBV19 to TRBJ2-7; 11 bases map to TRBD2. Trimming cost V 11 bases and J 2 bases; bases outside gene matches: 11. The CDR3 covers 15 residues. Looked up from germline, CDR1 is LNHDA and CDR2 is SQIVND (reference sequence). The CDR3 protein is CALGWTGLAAYEQYF. CDR3 DNA: TGTGCCCTGGGATGGACGGGACTAGCGGCCTACGAGCAGTACTTC.

CDR3 DNA: TGCGCCAGCAGCCGAAGGACTAGCGGGGGGCCAAGCACAGATACGCAGTATTTT. Protein sequence: CASSRRTSGGPSTDTQYF. The V and J genes are TRBV5-1 and TRBJ2-3, with 14 bases lining up with TRBD2. After removal of 4 bases from V and 0 bases from J, the junction contained 7 bases not matched to a gene. This CDR3 comprises 18 residues. The germline V gene has CDR1 SGHRS and CDR2 YFSETQ.